The present TCR beta chain was sequenced within a study of T cells in Graves' hyperthyroidism and ophthalmopathy. The V gene's germline CDR1 is SGHVS and CDR2 FQNEAQ. The CDR3 length is 15 residues. The ends were cut back, 2 bases at V and 0 bases at J, with 8 bases in the middle. Study-wide points: Ophthalmopathy onset followed model prediction by a median around 6.9 months.

Amplified TCR beta CDR3 regions derived from RNA transcripts. HTBI primers were the set used in a first-round RT-PCR of the TCR CDR3. TCRdb passed the multiplex PCR reads through MiXCR, listing each CDR3 protein once. This sample yields 600,000 to 650,000 distinct CDR3 sequences, of which less than 25% are seen a single time; roughly 30% belongs to the top ten. This clonotype was seen a handful of times. What it binds is not known. Ophthalmopathy cases met thresholds of Clinical Activity Score at least 3, NOSPECS grade at least 4 and duration under 3 months. Sequenced material: blood. This chain uses TRBV7-8 with TRBJ1-5; D is undetermined. The sequence was obtained from a man aged 25 to 45 with Graves' ophthalmopathy. CDR3 region: CASSLKGYSNQPQHF. CDR3 nucleotide sequence: TGTGCCAGCAGCTTAAAGGGATATAGCAATCAGCCCCAGCATTTT.